This TCR beta chain derives from a study of T cells in severe cutaneous drug reactions. Looking at the study overall: Patients came from Taiwan, Thailand and a European registry, 2011 to 2018. Collected from acute- or recovery-stage patients: blister fluids/cells and PBMC.

The CDR3 spans 16 residues. From germline, CDR1 is DFQATT and CDR2 SNEGSKA (reference sequence). The iRepertoire multiplex PCR system with TCR subtype-specific primers built both bulk and single-cell libraries. TCRdb reprocessed the multiplex PCR reads; each CDR3 protein has one entry and no DNA is given. This table holds about 10,000 distinct CDR3 sequences. The patients sequenced had a carbamazepine-induced Stevens-Johnson syndrome or toxic epidermal necrolysis reaction. The TCR comes from a human donor with Stevens-Johnson syndrome, a severe cutaneous drug reaction. This sequence joins TRBV20-1 and TRBJ2-1; TCRdb calls TRBD2, which cannot be checked without DNA. The specimen sequenced was cells from a skin blister. The CDR3: CSAPLLAGDRYNEQFF.